The present T cell receptor beta chain was sequenced within a study of T-cell reconstitution after alpha-beta-depleted transplantation in children (dated by TCRdb to the mid-2010s). For the study in its entirety: Using TCR repertoire profiling, the study quantitatively followed how T-cell immune reconstitution unfolded in children after TCRalphabeta/CD19-depleted allogeneic hematopoietic cell transplantation. The paper as a whole reports these results and caveats: Hyperexpanded clone frequencies declined over subsequent months; after one year, T-cell counts and TCRbeta diversity were mostly attributed to newly produced T cells. Apparently early alphabetaT-cell count recovery about two months after transplant reportedly relied on only several hundred rapidly expanded clones derived from non-depleted graft cells. In some patients, the high TCRbeta diversity seen at day 60 was put down to recipient T cells and intrathymic progenitors that had survived conditioning.

The germline V gene encodes CDR1 ENHRY and CDR2 SYGVKD. V is pruned by 0 bases and J by 6 bases, leaving 2 bases of the junction without a gene match. The CDR3, cysteine through phenylalanine, is 14 amino acids long. Only the CDR3 portion is preserved as DNA: 42 bases, with reading frame beginning at the first base. The treatment or condition tag for this specimen amounts to: allogeneic hematopoietic cell transplantation with graft depleted of TCRalphabeta T cells and CD19 B cells. The transplant recipients were children given TCRalphabeta/CD19-depleted allogeneic hematopoietic cell grafts. Points on this clonotype: No antigen is known for it. Base qualities are not at hand, and no much larger clone is one base apart.

Library generation was performed with PCR. Sequenced using an Illumina HiSeq 2500. TCR library preparation used molecular barcoding, with unique molecular identifiers applied to normalize quantification of the TCRbeta repertoire. Starting from the raw public reads, TCRdb applied fastp trimming at Q25, assembled clones with MiXCR and retained in-frame beta chains. Identical CDR3 protein sequences are pooled into one entry, listed with their most common genes and DNA. This sample is represented by about 980,000 distinct CDR3 sequences; about 26% of them were singletons. The ten largest clones take up roughly 31% of the sample.

The sequence was obtained from a boy under three years old who had a stem cell transplant for SCID, so the T cells may come from the graft donor. The chain is assembled from TRBV10-3 and TRBJ2-1; TRBD1 matches 7 bases in the middle. Sequencing was performed on PBMCs, mostly from graft donor cells, taken 360 days after TCRalphabeta/CD19-depleted stem cell transplant. At the DNA level, the sequence is TGTGCCATCAGTGAGTCGACAGGGTTCAATGAGCAGTTCTTC. Translation gives CAISESTGFNEQFF.